Listed here are 30 T cell receptor beta chains from one sample, sequenced in a study of blood T cell repertoires in COVID-19. Only in-frame clones appear in the TCRdb table, and some are missing; sequencing was by immunoSEQ multiplex PCR. Of about 180,000 clones detected, 78% appear once; the ten largest clones hold approximately 15%. What was sequenced was PBMCs or T cells enriched from blood (not recorded which). The origin of the receptors is a woman in her forties or fifties who had recovered from COVID-19.

The genes are TRBV27 and TRBJ1-2, with 7 bases aligning to TRBD1. CDR1 and CDR2 (germline): MNHEY, SMNVEV (reference sequence). The CDR3 covers 14 residues. Trimming took 2 bases from V and 7 from J; bases not matched to a gene: 7. The CDR3 is CASSLGGGAFGYTF. The DNA for the CDR3 is TGTGCCAGCAGTTTAGGAGGGGGCGCCTTTGGCTACACCTTC.

This sequence joins TRBV28 and TRBJ2-7, with D unresolved. V shed 3 bases and J shed 7 bases, with 13 bases lying between them. The CDR3 spans 13 residues. CDR1 and CDR2 (germline): MDHEN, SYDVKM. The CDR3 loop is CASSLSVFGEQYF. The DNA of the CDR3 is TGTGCCAGCAGTTTGAGCGTATTCGGGGAGCAGTACTTC.

The rearrangement joins TRBV19 to TRBJ2-1; D not resolved. The CDR3 totals 15 residues. The ends were cut back, 2 bases at V and 0 bases at J, with 8 bases in the middle. Germline values: CDR1 LNHDA, CDR2 SQIVND (reference sequence). The CDR3 region is CASSIRHSSYNEQFF. CDR3 DNA sequence: TGTGCCAGTAGTATACGACACAGCTCCTACAATGAGCAGTTCTTC. Supplemented by reference TRBV19 and TRBJ2-1, the full variable domain reads DGGITQSPKYLFRKEGQNVTLSCEQNLNHDAMYWYRQDPGQGLRLIYYSQIVNDFQKGDIAEGYSVSREKKESFPLTVTSAQKNPTAFYLCASSIRHSSYNEQFFGPGTRLTVL.

The chain combines TRBV19 with TRBJ2-1; TRBD2 matches at 7 bases. Trimming at V came to 5 bases and at J to 8 bases, leaving 21 bases not matched to a gene. Germline CDR1 reads LNHDA; CDR2 reads SQIVND (reference sequence). The CDR3 is 18 amino acids. CDR3 sequence: CASSGLGLAETPSDEQFF. In nucleotides, the CDR3 is TGTGCCAGTAGTGGATTAGGGCTAGCGGAGACCCCCTCCGATGAGCAGTTCTTC.

This clone was picked up a small number of times. The V gene is TRBV28, the J gene TRBJ2-5, with TRBD1 matching over 7 bases. The CDR3 spans 16 residues. The V segment lost 3 bases and the J segment 2 bases; nucleotides outside the gene matches: 9. Germline assignment: CDR1 MDHEN and CDR2 SYDVKM. The CDR3 loop is CASSLVPRTGQETQYF. In DNA, the CDR3 is TGTGCCAGCAGTTTGGTCCCTCGGACAGGTCAAGAGACCCAGTACTTC.

This clone was seen a few times. This chain links TRBV3-1 (or the pseudogene TRBV3-2) with TRBJ1-2; weak D call: TRBD1 (5 bases). The CDR3 is 14 residues long. In germline, CDR1 is LGHDT, CDR2 YNNKEL (reference sequence). V lost 3 bases to trimming and J lost 4 bases, with 12 bases between them. As DNA, the CDR3 is TGTGCCAGCAGCCAGGAACAGGTCCTCTATGGCTACACCTTC. Amino acid sequence: CASSQEQVLYGYTF.

Concerning this clone itself: A much larger clone lies a single base off, so this may be a read error. The chain uses TRBV11-3 and TRBJ2-1, with 9 bases aligning to TRBD1. The CDR3 extends over 13 amino acids. V lost 3 bases to trimming and J lost 6 bases; unmatched junction nucleotides: 0. CDR1 and CDR2 (germline): SGHNT, YENEEA. The CDR3 region is CASSLTGGNEQFF. DNA of the CDR3: TGTGCCAGCAGCTTGACAGGGGGCAATGAGCAGTTCTTC. Variable domain in full (rest from reference TRBV11-3 and TRBJ2-1): EAGVVQSPRYKIIEKKQPVAFWCNPISGHNTLYWYLQNLGQGPELLIRYENEEAVDDSQLPKDRFSAERLKGVDSTLKIQPAELGDSAVYLCASSLTGGNEQFFGPGTRLTVL.

With regard to this clone: Other nucleotide sequences from this sample produce the same CDR3. The chain recombines TRBV27 with TRBJ2-3, with 8 nucleotides matching TRBD2. This CDR3 has 15 amino acids. Germline CDR1 reads MNHEY; CDR2 reads SMNVEV (reference sequence). The trim removed 7 bases at V and 0 bases at J, leaving 6 bases unmatched. CDR3 sequence: CASTSTSGSTDTQYF. The CDR3 region has the DNA TGTGCCAGCACCTCAACTAGCGGAAGCACAGATACGCAGTATTTT.

The rearrangement joins TRBV5-6 to TRBJ2-7; 12 nucleotides match TRBD2. CDR1 and CDR2 (germline): SGHDT, YYEEEE. V lost 3 bases to trimming and J lost 5 bases; unmatched junction nucleotides: 3. This CDR3 contains 14 residues. The CDR3 loop is CASSSSGRADEQYF. The CDR3 bases are TGTGCCAGCAGCTCTAGCGGGAGGGCGGACGAGCAGTACTTC.

The V and J genes are TRBV10-3 and TRBJ1-1; 9 bases map to TRBD1. J was trimmed by 5 bases and V by 7 bases; bases with no gene match: 14. CDR3 size: 16 residues. Germline lookup yields CDR1 ENHRY and CDR2 SYGVKD. In DNA, the CDR3 is TGTGCCATCAAACCGGGGACAGGGCTTGGTTTGACTGAAGCTTTCTTT. It is translated as CAIKPGTGLGLTEAFF.

V gene TRBV5-6 combines with J gene TRBJ1-1; 9 positions agree with TRBD1. This CDR3 region has 16 residues. Germline CDR1 is SGHDT and CDR2 is YYEEEE. J was trimmed by 0 bases and V by 2 bases; bases with no gene match: 5. In DNA form, the CDR3 reads TGTGCCAGCAGCTTAAAACAGGGGGCAGTGAACACTGAAGCTTTCTTT. Amino acids: CASSLKQGAVNTEAFF.

The V gene is TRBV3-1 (or the pseudogene TRBV3-2), the J gene TRBJ1-5, with TRBD1 matching 8 bases. This CDR3 contains 15 residues. Germline V gene sequence: CDR1 LGHDT, CDR2 YNNKEL (reference sequence). Losses at the gene ends were 4 bases for V and 4 bases for J; bases not matched to a gene: 6. The CDR3 region has the DNA TGTGCCAGCAGCCGTGACAGGGGCGCAAATCAGCCCCAGCATTTT. This translates into CASSRDRGANQPQHF.

The chain joins TRBV10-3 to TRBJ2-4, with 7 bases matching TRBD2. The germline V gene encodes CDR1 ENHRY and CDR2 SYGVKD. The CDR3 has 12 residues. J lost 12 bases, V lost 9 bases, and 11 bases had no gene match. This chain's CDR3 is CAIASSGTNQYF. CDR3 coding DNA: TGTGCCATTGCAAGTTCCGGGACTAATCAGTACTTC.

The V gene is TRBV6-5, the J gene TRBJ2-7, with 9 bases fitting TRBD1. CDR1 is MNHEY, CDR2 SVGAGI, per germline. V was clipped by 9 bases and J by 3 bases; unmatched bases: 6. The length of the CDR3 is 13 residues. CDR3: CASDRGVYYEQYF. As DNA, the CDR3 is TGTGCCAGTGACAGGGGGGTGTACTACGAGCAGTACTTC.

The V gene is TRBV11-2, the J gene TRBJ1-6; no reliable D call. V was cut by 8 bases and J by 5 bases, with 13 bases left in between. Germline CDR1 reads SGHAT; CDR2 reads FQNNGV. The CDR3 covers 14 residues. CDR3 protein: CASARGSNNSPLHF. As DNA, the CDR3 is TGTGCCAGCGCGCGAGGGAGCAATAATTCACCCCTCCACTTT.

The chain recombines TRBV5-4 with TRBJ2-7, with 10 nucleotides matching TRBD1. Germline assignment: CDR1 SGHNT and CDR2 YYREEE (reference sequence). This CDR3 region has 16 residues. With 3 bases clipped from V and 2 bases from J, the junction kept 8 bases outside the gene matches. The CDR3 loop is CASSSTSGTGAYEQYF. The CDR3 DNA reads as TGTGCCAGCAGCTCAACTTCCGGGACAGGGGCCTACGAGCAGTACTTC.

The chain recombines TRBV5-8 with TRBJ1-2; D uncertain. Trimming left V 4 bases short and J 0 bases short, with 10 bases between. The CDR3 runs to 14 residues. The germline CDR1 and CDR2 sequences are SGHTS and YDEGEE. In nucleotides, the CDR3 is TGTGCCAGCAGCCGCCCCCCGGCTAACTATGGCTACACCTTC. Amino acid sequence: CASSRPPANYGYTF.

This clone is medium-sized within its sample. The gene calls are TRBV27 and TRBJ2-7; the match to TRBD2 covers 9 bases. CDR3 length equals 16 residues. In germline, CDR1 is MNHEY, CDR2 SMNVEV (reference sequence). Trimming removed 0 bases from V and 3 bases from J; junction bases left unmatched: 6. The CDR3 sequence: CASSLSGGRAFYEQYF. The DNA of the CDR3 is TGTGCCAGCAGTTTATCGGGCGGGAGGGCCTTCTACGAGCAGTACTTC.

This rearrangement joins TRBV4-2 to TRBJ2-7; the D gene is possibly TRBD2 (5 bases). This CDR3 is 13 amino acids long. Trimming pared 1 base from V and 9 bases from J, leaving 13 bases between. The germline V gene encodes CDR1 LGHNA and CDR2 YNFKEQ. The chain's CDR3 is CASSQAIDGGQYF. In DNA, the CDR3 is TGTGCCAGCAGCCAAGCCATCGACGGAGGGCAGTACTTC.

V usage is TRBV6-2 or TRBV6-3 and J usage is TRBJ1-2, with 8 bases lining up with TRBD1. In germline, CDR1 is MNHEY, CDR2 SVGEGT. V was pared by 5 bases and J by 8 bases, with 7 bases of the junction left unmatched. This CDR3 spans 13 amino acids. The CDR3 loop is CASSPQTGEGYTF. The DNA of the CDR3 is TGTGCCAGCAGTCCACAGACAGGGGAAGGCTACACCTTC.

The gene calls are TRBV3-1 (or the pseudogene TRBV3-2) and TRBJ2-3; TRBD1 might be the D (6 bases). Germline lookup yields CDR1 LGHDT and CDR2 YNNKEL (reference sequence). The CDR3 is 13 residues long. V was shortened by 1 base and J by 7 bases, with 9 bases between the two germline ends. The CDR3 reads CASSQVTGNTQYF. The CDR3 DNA is TGTGCCAGCAGCCAAGTTACAGGGAATACGCAGTATTTT.

The chain recombines TRBV30 with TRBJ2-7; the D gene is possibly TRBD2 (5 bases). The CDR3 covers 14 residues. Germline values: CDR1 GTSNPN, CDR2 SVGIG (reference sequence). With 3 bases removed from V and 7 bases from J, the gap between germline ends came to 19 bases. The CDR3 sequence: CAWRARTSYEEQYF. CDR3 in DNA: TGTGCCTGGAGGGCGCGGACTTCCTACGAGGAGCAGTACTTC.

The rearrangement uses TRBV18 and TRBJ2-2, with 13 bases aligning to TRBD2. Germline CDR1 KGHSH, CDR2 LQKENI. Trimming at V came to 3 bases and at J to 6 bases, leaving 4 bases not matched to a gene. The CDR3 is 16 residues long. CDR3 amino acids: CASSPGLAGVAGELFF. The CDR3, as DNA: TGTGCCAGCTCACCTGGACTAGCGGGAGTCGCCGGGGAGCTGTTTTTT.

The chain has TRBV7-9 and TRBJ1-2; TRBD1 matches 8 bases. The germline V gene has CDR1 SEHNR and CDR2 FQNEAQ (reference sequence). This CDR3 spans 16 amino acids. V gave up 1 base and J gave up 1 base; unmatched junction bases: 5. The CDR3 reads CASSLDAGGFNYGYTF. In nucleotides, the CDR3 is TGTGCCAGCAGCTTAGATGCAGGGGGCTTTAACTATGGCTACACCTTC.

The V call is TRBV12-3 or TRBV12-4, the J call TRBJ2-2; no clear D. The CDR3 covers 13 residues. Trimming left V 9 bases short and J 0 bases short, with 8 bases between. The CDR3 loop is CASSTSNTGELFF. The CDR3 DNA is TGTGCCAGTTCGACTTCGAACACCGGGGAGCTGTTTTTT.

This clone was recorded once. The genes are TRBV19 and TRBJ1-4; 7 positions agree with TRBD1. Trimming took 3 bases from V and 8 from J; bases not matched to a gene: 9. This CDR3 is built from 15 residues. Germline values: CDR1 LNHDA, CDR2 SQIVND (reference sequence). As DNA, the CDR3 is TGTGCCAGTAGTATTAGGAGACAGGGACAGGAAAAACTGTTTTTT. Its translation: CASSIRRQGQEKLFF.

The rearrangement uses TRBV18 and TRBJ2-2; tentatively, D is TRBD2 (6 bases). The germline V gene has CDR1 KGHSH and CDR2 LQKENI. This CDR3 contains 16 residues. V lost 1 base to trimming and J lost 6 bases, with 15 bases between them. The CDR3: CASSPLTGVSAGELFF. The CDR3 DNA reads as TGTGCCAGCTCACCACTCACGGGAGTATCCGCCGGGGAGCTGTTTTTT.

CDR3 amino acids: CASTETGQAYGYTF. The CDR3, as DNA: TGTGCCAGCACCGAAACGGGACAGGCCTATGGCTACACCTTC. V is TRBV28 and J is TRBJ1-2; TRBD1 matches 8 bases. The CDR3 sequence is 14 residues long. V lost 7 bases and J lost 4; bases outside the gene matches: 8. CDR1 MDHEN and CDR2 SYDVKM come from the germline V gene.

The chain is built from TRBV4-1 and TRBJ2-3, with a possible D match to TRBD2 (6 bases). The CDR3 extends over 15 amino acids. V gave up 1 base and J gave up 1 base, with 9 bases separating them. Germline values: CDR1 MGHRA, CDR2 YSYEKL. CDR3 nucleotides: TGCGCCAGCAGCCAAGGCCCTAGCGGCACAGATACGCAGTATTTT. As protein: CASSQGPSGTDTQYF.

V usage is TRBV6-1 and J usage is TRBJ2-4; no definite D call. The CDR3 is made up of 15 amino acids. The V gene lost 2 bases and the J gene lost 9 bases, with 17 bases spanning the gap. Germline values: CDR1 MNHNS, CDR2 SASEGT. CDR3 protein: CASSESRLPDGIQYF. DNA for the CDR3: TGTGCCAGCAGTGAATCCAGGTTACCAGATGGCATTCAGTACTTC.